Below are 10 T cell receptor beta chains sequenced from a single sample in a study of cytomegalovirus exposure and HLA in healthy donors. Assay used: immunoSEQ multiplex PCR; TCRdb lists only in-frame clones, some missing. The sample contains 110,000 to 150,000 clones, approximately 89% of which appear only once. What was sequenced was PBMCs. These TCRs come from a woman under 30 in good health and CMV-seropositive.

This chain uses TRBV28 with TRBJ2-7; D gene ambiguous. This CDR3 comprises 12 residues. The V and J ends lost 2 bases and 4 bases respectively, with 6 bases between them. The germline CDR1 and CDR2 sequences are MDHEN and SYDVKM. The CDR3 protein is CASSLDGYEQYF. The CDR3 coding sequence is TGTGCCAGCAGTTTAGACGGGTACGAGCAGTACTTC.

The chain has TRBV30 and TRBJ2-7, with 12 bases matching TRBD2. The length of the CDR3 is 17 residues. V lost 1 base to trimming and J lost 5 bases; unmatched junction nucleotides: 12. Germline assignment: CDR1 GTSNPN and CDR2 SVGIG (reference sequence). This CDR3 reads CAWSEITMTSGGNEQYF. The CDR3 DNA follows: TGTGCCTGGAGTGAGATTACGATGACTAGCGGGGGCAACGAGCAGTACTTC.

This chain connects TRBV27 to TRBJ2-5; D may be TRBD2 (5 bases). The V gene's germline CDR1 is MNHEY and CDR2 SMNVEV (reference sequence). V was shortened by 10 bases and J by 0 bases, with 12 bases between the two germline ends. The CDR3 covers 13 residues. CDR3 in DNA: TGTGCCATAGGAGGAAAGTACCAAGAGACCCAGTACTTC. This sequence encodes CAIGGKYQETQYF.

The CDR3 loop is CASSLWAGRVSYNSPLHF. DNA of the CDR3: TGTGCCAGCAGTTTATGGGCAGGGCGCGTCTCCTATAATTCACCCCTCCACTTT. This chain links TRBV28 with TRBJ1-6; D is perhaps TRBD1 (5 bases). The ends were cut back, 0 bases at V and 0 bases at J, with 12 bases in the middle. This CDR3 has 18 amino acids. Germline values: CDR1 MDHEN, CDR2 SYDVKM.

The chain links TRBV28 to TRBJ1-1; D is uncertain. The CDR3 extends over 13 amino acids. Between the trimmed V and J ends, which lost 2 bases and 0 bases, there was a span of 4 bases. Germline CDR1 is MDHEN and CDR2 is SYDVKM. The CDR3 DNA sequence: TGTGCCAGCAGTTTAAGCTTGAACACTGAAGCTTTCTTT. This gives the protein CASSLSLNTEAFF.

CDR3 in amino acids: CASSQEVRALNTEAFF. DNA of the CDR3: TGTGCCAGCAGCCAAGAGGTGAGGGCTTTGAACACTGAAGCTTTCTTT. The chain couples TRBV4-2 to TRBJ1-1; D not certain. Germline V gives CDR1 LGHNA, CDR2 YNFKEQ. V shed 0 bases and J shed 0 bases, with 11 bases lying between them. CDR3 length: 16 residues.

The gene calls are TRBV7-2 and TRBJ1-6; D remains unclear. V lost 3 bases, J lost 0 bases, and 6 bases lay in between. This CDR3 is built from 15 residues. Germline lookup yields CDR1 SGHTA and CDR2 FQGNSA. The CDR3 DNA is TGTGCCAGCAGCTTGTTGAGCTCCTATAATTCACCCCTCCACTTT. Translated, it gives CASSLLSSYNSPLHF.

In its sample, this clone was seen a few times. The rearrangement joins TRBV2 to TRBJ2-7; D might be TRBD1 (5 bases). The CDR3 loop spans 14 amino acids. Trimming left V 7 bases short and J 5 bases short, with 18 bases between. Germline V gives CDR1 SNHLY, CDR2 FYNNEI. The CDR3 coding sequence is TGTGCCAGCACCGAGGACACGACTCGGAACGAGCAGTACTTC. Amino acids: CASTEDTTRNEQYF.

The chain combines TRBV2 with TRBJ2-1; no firm D call. The ends were cut back, 5 bases at V and 7 bases at J, with 6 bases in the middle. The CDR3 extends over 11 amino acids. Per germline, CDR1 SNHLY and CDR2 FYNNEI. CDR3 sequence: CASSLLNEQFF. CDR3 coding DNA: TGTGCCAGCAGTCTCCTAAATGAGCAGTTCTTC.

The rearrangement joins TRBV9 to TRBJ2-7, with TRBD2 as a possible D gene (6 bases). Germline V gives CDR1 SGDLS, CDR2 YYNGEE. This CDR3 is 14 amino acids long. Trimming removed 3 bases at V and 3 bases at J, with 13 bases between. For the CDR3, the DNA is TGTGCCAGCAGCGAGGAGGGAGGAGTCTACGAGCAGTACTTC. It specifies CASSEEGGVYEQYF.